This TCR beta chain comes out of a study of T cells in Graves' hyperthyroidism and ophthalmopathy. Study in general: Pretreatment peripheral blood was obtained at initial diagnosis. Study-wide results and limits: Clonotypes that were expanded in thyroid above 0.001 mostly appeared in blood too.

Calling Graves' hyperthyroidism stable meant ophthalmopathy did not progress within 18 months. PBMCs were obtained from 10 ml fresh peripheral blood. The CDR3 regions of TCR beta were amplified from RNA transcripts. The study used the HTBI primer set for a first-round RT-PCR of the TCR CDR3. MiXCR, applied by TCRdb to the multiplex PCR reads, yields one record per CDR3 protein. In the table there are 350,000 to 400,000 distinct CDR3 sequences, about 16% of which are singletons. This CDR3 has 14 residues. The germline V and J ends were trimmed by 7 bases and 4 bases, with 18 bases remaining between them. The V gene's germline CDR1 is SGHTS and CDR2 YDEGEE. About this clonotype itself: The target antigen is unknown.

Sequencing input: blood. V gene TRBV5-8 combines with J gene TRBJ2-7; D remains unclear. The receptor comes from a woman aged 25 to 45 with Graves' hyperthyroidism. The DNA for the CDR3 is TGTGCCAGCTCCCTCCGGGCCAAGGTATACGAGCAGTACTTC. This codes for CASSLRAKVYEQYF.